Below are 21 T cell receptor beta chains sequenced from a single sample in a study of cytomegalovirus exposure and HLA in healthy donors. Both 60 Vbeta primers and 13 Jbeta primers went into the PCR. The table came from immunoSEQ multiplex PCR; TCRdb's copy has only in-frame clones and leaves some out. The sample holds 100,000 or so clones, over 75% seen once. Source material: PBMCs. The receptors stem from a man aged 35 to 55 in good health and CMV-seropositive.

This chain joins TRBV9 and TRBJ1-1; D remains ambiguous. V was cut by 0 bases and J by 4 bases, with 13 bases left in between. There are 15 residues in the CDR3. The V gene's germline CDR1 is SGDLS and CDR2 YYNGEE. The CDR3 spells CASSVVVGRFTEAFF. In DNA form, the CDR3 reads TGTGCCAGCAGCGTAGTAGTAGGGAGATTCACTGAAGCTTTCTTT.

The rearrangement uses TRBV7-3 and TRBJ1-1; TRBD1 might be the D (5 bases). From germline, CDR1 is SGHTA and CDR2 FQGTGA. The CDR3 is made up of 14 amino acids. V lost 2 bases and J lost 5, with 12 bases in between. This chain's CDR3 is CASSLAGRSTEAFF. The CDR3 DNA is TGTGCCAGCAGCTTAGCAGGGCGGAGTACTGAAGCTTTCTTT.

The V and J genes are TRBV7-2 and TRBJ2-1; 11 bases align to TRBD2. Germline V gene sequence: CDR1 SGHTA, CDR2 FQGNSA. This CDR3 has 17 amino acids. The V and J ends lost 0 bases and 2 bases, in that order; junction bases with no gene match: 3. CDR3 DNA: TGTGCCAGCAGCTTAGCCTCTAGCGGGGGGCCCTACAATGAGCAGTTCTTC. It yields the protein CASSLASSGGPYNEQFF.

The rearrangement uses TRBV9 and TRBJ1-2; D unresolved. V was pared by 3 bases and J by 2 bases, with 11 bases between. Per germline, CDR1 SGDLS and CDR2 YYNGEE. This CDR3 is 14 amino acids long. The CDR3: CASSGLGINYGYTF. CDR3 nucleotide sequence: TGTGCCAGCAGCGGACTAGGGATCAACTATGGCTACACCTTC.

This chain uses TRBV25-1 with TRBJ2-4; possible D gene TRBD1, 5 bases. V was trimmed by 1 base and J by 2 bases, leaving 9 bases between them. Germline V gene sequence: CDR1 MGHDK, CDR2 SYGVNS. CDR3 length: 15 residues. Here the CDR3 reads CASSESQGSKNIQYF. CDR3 nucleotides: TGTGCCAGCAGTGAATCTCAGGGTTCCAAAAACATTCAGTACTTC.

This rearrangement joins TRBV6-5 to TRBJ1-1; 10 bases align to TRBD1. CDR3 size: 14 residues. Looked up from germline, CDR1 is MNHEY and CDR2 is SVGAGI. The trim removed 7 bases at V and 6 bases at J, leaving 8 bases unmatched. The CDR3 protein is CASTKGQGVPEAFF. CDR3 nucleotide sequence: TGTGCCAGCACTAAAGGACAGGGGGTCCCTGAAGCTTTCTTT.

The J gene is TRBJ2-3, the V gene TRBV18; a possible D gene is TRBD2 (5 bases). With 4 bases removed from V and 1 base from J, the gap between germline ends came to 9 bases. From germline, CDR1 is KGHSH and CDR2 LQKENI. CDR3 length equals 14 residues. CDR3 loop: CASSRGIGTDTQYF. Written as DNA, the CDR3 is TGTGCCAGCTCACGAGGGATCGGCACAGATACGCAGTATTTT. Supplemented by reference TRBV18 and TRBJ2-3, the full variable domain reads NAGVMQNPRHLVRRRGQEARLRCSPMKGHSHVYWYRQLPEEGLKFMVYLQKENIIDESGMPKERFSAEFPKEGPSILRIQQVVRGDSAAYFCASSRGIGTDTQYFGPGTRLTVL.

The chain is built from TRBV6-6 and TRBJ1-1; D might be TRBD1 (5 bases). Trimming removed 2 bases from V and 5 bases from J, with 15 bases in between. The CDR3 spans 15 residues. CDR1 MNHNY and CDR2 SVGAGI come from the germline V gene (reference sequence). The CDR3 loop reads CASSYIPGVGTEAFF. CDR3 nucleotide sequence: TGTGCCAGCAGTTACATCCCGGGGGTGGGTACTGAAGCTTTCTTT.

The chain carries TRBV6-6 and TRBJ2-7; 8 bases align to TRBD1. Germline trimming cut 6 bases from V and 5 bases from J; bases unmatched to any gene: 6. CDR1 is MNHNY, CDR2 SVGAGI, per germline (reference sequence). This CDR3 is built from 13 residues. The CDR3 DNA sequence: TGTGCCAGCAGCAGGGGGCTTTCCCACGAGCAGTACTTC. Its translation is CASSRGLSHEQYF.

The chain joins TRBV9 to TRBJ2-3; 14 bases are a match to TRBD2. V gave up 0 bases and J gave up 6 bases; unmatched junction bases: 6. The CDR3 contains 17 residues. The V gene's germline CDR1 is SGDLS and CDR2 YYNGEE. CDR3 amino acids: CASSVGLAGGPWDTQYF. In nucleotides, the CDR3 is TGTGCCAGCAGCGTAGGACTAGCGGGGGGGCCTTGGGATACGCAGTATTTT.

The rearrangement uses TRBV5-1 and TRBJ1-6; the match to TRBD1 covers 9 bases. The trim removed 4 bases at V and 8 bases at J, leaving 7 bases unmatched. The CDR3 runs 15 residues. CDR1 and CDR2 from the germline V gene are SGHRS and YFSETQ. CDR3 DNA sequence: TGCGCCAGCAGCGCGCGGGACAGGGAAGATTCACCCCTCCACTTT. Its translation is CASSARDREDSPLHF. Based on the CDR3 plus reference TRBV5-1 and TRBJ1-6, the full variable domain is KAGVTQTPRYLIKTRGQQVTLSCSPISGHRSVSWYQQTPGQGLQFLFEYFSETQRNKGNFPGRFSGRQFSNSRSEMNVSTLELGDSALYLCASSARDREDSPLHFGNGTRLTVT.

The chain links TRBV10-3 to TRBJ1-1, with D maybe TRBD1 (5 bases). V was trimmed by 3 bases and J by 0 bases, leaving 14 bases between them. The CDR3 spans 16 residues. Germline V lookup: CDR1 ENHRY, CDR2 SYGVKD. The CDR3 loop is CAISESSARVNTEAFF. The DNA for the CDR3 is TGTGCCATCAGTGAATCCTCAGCCAGGGTGAACACTGAAGCTTTCTTT.

The chain employs TRBV19 and TRBJ2-7, with a possible D match to TRBD1 (6 bases). Germline V lookup: CDR1 LNHDA, CDR2 SQIVND (reference sequence). Trimming removed 0 bases at V and 3 bases at J, with 12 bases between. This CDR3 contains 15 residues. The CDR3 DNA reads TGTGCCAGTAGTATAGAGGCGGACAGTCGCTACGAGCAGTACTTC. This codes for CASSIEADSRYEQYF.

The sample holds one count of this clone. A junction end diverges from the germline sequence, so it may reflect a read error. The chain joins TRBV7-9 to TRBJ1-2, with D perhaps TRBD1 (5 bases). Germline loops: CDR1 SEHNR, CDR2 FQNEAQ (reference sequence). The CDR3 sequence is 12 residues long. CDR3 DNA: TGTTCCAGCAGCCCTGACAGCCGTGGCTACACCTTC. Protein: CSSSPDSRGYTF.

The gene calls are TRBV5-1 and TRBJ1-1, with 11 bases identical to TRBD1. With 2 bases clipped from V and 0 bases from J, the junction kept 3 bases outside the gene matches. The V gene's germline CDR1 is SGHRS and CDR2 YFSETQ. This CDR3 is 16 amino acids long. The CDR3 DNA reads as TGCGCCAGCAGCTTCGGGACAGGGGGAATGAACACTGAAGCTTTCTTT. The encoded protein is CASSFGTGGMNTEAFF. Full variable domain (remainder filled in from reference TRBV5-1 and TRBJ1-1): KAGVTQTPRYLIKTRGQQVTLSCSPISGHRSVSWYQQTPGQGLQFLFEYFSETQRNKGNFPGRFSGRQFSNSRSEMNVSTLELGDSALYLCASSFGTGGMNTEAFFGQGTRLTVV.

This clone was seen just once. V is TRBV5-1 and J is TRBJ2-1; 7 bases line up with TRBD1. The CDR3 totals 16 residues. The junction had 14 bases not matched to a gene; V was cut back by 4 bases and J by 7 bases. Per the germline V gene, CDR1 is SGHRS and CDR2 is YFSETQ. The CDR3 loop is CASSPETGKSGNEQFF. The CDR3 DNA is TGCGCCAGCAGCCCGGAGACAGGGAAGAGTGGGAATGAGCAGTTCTTC.

V usage is TRBV4-3 and J usage is TRBJ1-1, with D maybe TRBD1 (5 bases). This CDR3 comprises 14 residues. The V and J ends lost 1 base and 10 bases respectively, with 16 bases between them. In germline, CDR1 is LGHNA, CDR2 YSLEER. CDR3 nucleotide sequence: TGCGCCAGCAGCCAAGTCCCCAGGGCCGGGGGAGCTTTCTTT. It specifies CASSQVPRAGGAFF.

V and J are TRBV4-3 and TRBJ2-1, with 7 bases lining up with TRBD2. There are 18 residues in the CDR3. Germline-derived CDR1 and CDR2 are LGHNA and YSLEER. Germline trimming cut 0 bases from V and 5 bases from J; bases unmatched to any gene: 13. CDR3 coding DNA: TGCGCCAGCAGCCAAGAGGGGAGGGATTGGGCAGCTAACAATGAGCAGTTCTTC. Translating gives CASSQEGRDWAANNEQFF.

This rearrangement joins TRBV1 to TRBJ2-4; the table gives TRBD1 as D, unverified against the DNA. TRBV1 is a listed pseudogene. The CDR3 spans 18 residues. The CDR3 protein is CTSSLLSGDRGAKNIQYF. The CDR3 DNA reads TGCACCAGCAGCTTGCTTTCAGGAGACAGGGGAGCCAAAAACATTCAGTACTTC.

The chain links TRBV19 to TRBJ1-2, with 10 bases aligning to TRBD1. Germline V gene data show CDR1 as LNHDA and CDR2 as SQIVND (reference sequence). The CDR3 length is 15 residues. The trim removed 0 bases at V and 4 bases at J, leaving 2 bases unmatched. DNA of the CDR3: TGTGCCAGTAGTATAGAGAGGACAGGGGGCTATGGCTACACCTTC. The encoded protein is CASSIERTGGYGYTF.

The DNA for the CDR3 is TGTGCCAGCAGTCGACCGGGGGGGGCTCCGGGCAATGAGCAGTTCTTC. Residues: CASSRPGGAPGNEQFF. The chain is built from TRBV28 and TRBJ2-1; 8 bases match TRBD2. The germline V gene encodes CDR1 MDHEN and CDR2 SYDVKM. The CDR3 consists of 16 residues. V was pared by 5 bases and J by 6 bases, with 12 bases of the junction left unmatched. The variable domain in full, with the rest retrieved from reference TRBV28 and TRBJ2-1, is DVKVTQSSRYLVKRTGEKVFLECVQDMDHENMFWYRQDPGLGLRLIYFSYDVKMKEKGDIPEGYSVSREKKERFSLILESASTNQTSMYLCASSRPGGAPGNEQFFGPGTRLTVL.